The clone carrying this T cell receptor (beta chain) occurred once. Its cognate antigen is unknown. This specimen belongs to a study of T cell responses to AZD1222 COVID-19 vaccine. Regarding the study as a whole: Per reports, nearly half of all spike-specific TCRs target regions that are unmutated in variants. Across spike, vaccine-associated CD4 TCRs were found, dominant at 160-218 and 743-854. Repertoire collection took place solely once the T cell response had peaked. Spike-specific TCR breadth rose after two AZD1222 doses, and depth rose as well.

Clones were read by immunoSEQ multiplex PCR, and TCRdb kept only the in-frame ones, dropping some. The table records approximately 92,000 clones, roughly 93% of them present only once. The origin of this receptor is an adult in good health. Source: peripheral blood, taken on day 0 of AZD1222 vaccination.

The chain's CDR3 is CASSSGTNNYEQYF. CDR3 sequence (DNA): TGTGCCAGCAGCTCCGGGACAAATAACTACGAGCAGTACTTC. The chain is built from TRBV27 and TRBJ2-7; a weak D match, TRBD1 (6 bases). CDR1 and CDR2 from the germline V gene are MNHEY and SMNVEV (reference sequence). This CDR3 spans 14 amino acids. Trimming took 6 bases from V and 3 from J, leaving 15 bases between them.